This T cell receptor (beta chain) was captured by sequencing in a study of CD8 T cells in Susac syndrome. As for the study in general: There were Susac syndrome patients who were therapy-naive at blood draw, others on corticosteroids, and others on intravenous immunoglobulin alone.

An input of about 0.5 to 1 ug of RNA was subjected to reverse transcription using random hexamers. In TCRdb, the immunoSEQ multiplex PCR reads were re-called with MiXCR into one record per CDR3 protein. The sample yields approximately 190,000 distinct CDR3 sequences, just under 95% seen once. This clonotype has just one count. Between the trimmed V and J ends, which lost 1 base and 2 bases, there was a span of 12 bases. The germline V gene has CDR1 MGHRA and CDR2 YSYEKL. The CDR3 runs to 15 residues. Sequencing of TCR beta, carried out with a high-throughput approach, was applied to CD8+ and CD4+ T cells from the blood. All included Susac syndrome patients satisfied recently defined diagnostic criteria for definite or probable disease.

V usage is TRBV4-1 and J usage is TRBJ2-7; TRBD2 is a possible D gene (5 bases). The sequenced sample was CD8+ T cells from PBMCs. This receptor was taken from a human donor with Susac syndrome. The CDR3 spells CASSQGLPGTYEQYF. In DNA form, the CDR3 reads TGCGCCAGCAGCCAAGGTTTGCCGGGGACCTACGAGCAGTACTTC.